Listed below are T cell receptor beta chains from one sample, sequenced in a study of blood T cells in healthy people across ages. A single record per CDR3 protein comes from TCRdb applying MiXCR to the 5' RACE reads. The profile covers about 1.5 million distinct CDR3 sequences, with 40% to 45% appearing a single time and under 5% taken by the ten largest. Sequencing was carried out using blood. These receptors were collected from a woman aged 18-29 years in good health. The CDR3 runs from the conserved cysteine through the conserved F or W. The order of the fields is J gene, clone size, V gene, D gene, CDR3 DNA, CDR3 protein. A D gene is named only where the DNA matches it firmly. For some rows the clone size is stated as once, few or many, or as a class when expanded; others skip it.

J gene: TRBJ1-2
clone size: many
V gene: TRBV4-3
D gene: .
CDR3 DNA: TGCGCCAGCAGCCCCCGGGAGACTAACTATGGCTACACCTTC
CDR3 protein: CASSPRETNYGYTF

J gene: TRBJ1-5
clone size: .
V gene: TRBV20-1
D gene: .
CDR3 DNA: TGCAGTGCCCACAGCGGGAAGTGGGGTCAGCCCCAGCATTTT
CDR3 protein: CSAHSGKWGQPQHF

J gene: TRBJ1-1
clone size: .
V gene: TRBV27
D gene: TRBD1
CDR3 DNA: TGTGCCAGCAGTTTAAGTCCAGGGGGTGACACTGAAGCTTTCTTT
CDR3 protein: CASSLSPGGDTEAFF

J gene: TRBJ2-1
clone size: .
V gene: TRBV29-1
D gene: TRBD1
CDR3 DNA: TGCAGCGTTATCTCGACAGGGGGATACAATGAGCAGTTCTTC
CDR3 protein: CSVISTGGYNEQFF

J gene: TRBJ2-1
clone size: .
V gene: TRBV20-1
D gene: .
CDR3 DNA: TGCAGTGCTAGAGGGTCTACCCATGCGGAGCAGTTCTTC
CDR3 protein: CSARGSTHAEQFF

J gene: TRBJ1-1
clone size: .
V gene: TRBV29-1
D gene: .
CDR3 DNA: TGCAGCGTTGACCAGAAGTGGGCGAGCACTGAAGCTTTCTTT
CDR3 protein: CSVDQKWASTEAFF

J gene: TRBJ2-7
clone size: .
V gene: TRBV6-6
D gene: .
CDR3 DNA: TGTGCCAGTAAACCCGGGAGCTCCTACAATGAGCAGTACTTC
CDR3 protein: CASKPGSSYNEQYF

J gene: TRBJ2-1
clone size: .
V gene: TRBV7-2
D gene: .
CDR3 DNA: TGTGCCAGCAGCCTGGACAGATTCAATGAGCAGTTCTTC
CDR3 protein: CASSLDRFNEQFF

J gene: TRBJ2-7
clone size: few
V gene: TRBV13
D gene: .
CDR3 DNA: TGTGCCAGCAGCTTAATGTCACACGAGCAGTACTTC
CDR3 protein: CASSLMSHEQYF

J gene: TRBJ2-1
clone size: .
V gene: TRBV20-1
D gene: TRBD2
CDR3 DNA: TGCAGTGCTCACCGGACTAGCGGTAGCTCCTACAATGAGCAGTTCTTC
CDR3 protein: CSAHRTSGSSYNEQFF

J gene: TRBJ2-5
clone size: few
V gene: TRBV4-3
D gene: TRBD1
CDR3 DNA: TGCGCCAGCAGCCAAAACAGGGGTATGACCCGGTACCAAGAGACCCAGTACTTC
CDR3 protein: CASSQNRGMTRYQETQYF

J gene: TRBJ2-7
clone size: once
V gene: TRBV7-9
D gene: .
CDR3 DNA: TGTGCCAGCACCCGTGAGGAGGTCCCCTACGAGCAGTACTTC
CDR3 protein: CASTREEVPYEQYF

J gene: TRBJ2-5
clone size: .
V gene: TRBV7-2
D gene: TRBD1
CDR3 DNA: TGTGCCAGCAGCTTAGGGGGAAGGACAGGAGGTCAGGAGACCCAGTACTTC
CDR3 protein: CASSLGGRTGGQETQYF

J gene: TRBJ1-2
clone size: .
V gene: TRBV7-2
D gene: .
CDR3 DNA: TGTGCCAGCAGAACCGCGGGAGGGTATGGCTACACCTTC
CDR3 protein: CASRTAGGYGYTF

J gene: TRBJ1-1
clone size: few
V gene: TRBV7-3
D gene: .
CDR3 DNA: TGTGCCAGCAGCTTAGGCCTAGAAAGGAACACTGAAGCTTTCTTT
CDR3 protein: CASSLGLERNTEAFF

J gene: TRBJ2-7
clone size: .
V gene: TRBV5-1
D gene: .
CDR3 DNA: TGCGCCAGCAGCCCGTTTTCGGGCTTCGAGCAGTACTTC
CDR3 protein: CASSPFSGFEQYF

J gene: TRBJ2-7
clone size: .
V gene: TRBV6-5
D gene: .
CDR3 DNA: TGTGCCAGCAGGACTTACACCTACGAGCAGTACTTC
CDR3 protein: CASRTYTYEQYF

J gene: TRBJ2-3
clone size: .
V gene: TRBV5-1
D gene: TRBD2
CDR3 DNA: TGCGCCAGCAGCTGGGCTAGCGGGATTGGCACAGATACGCAGTATTTT
CDR3 protein: CASSWASGIGTDTQYF

J gene: TRBJ1-4
clone size: .
V gene: TRBV5-4
D gene: .
CDR3 DNA: TGTGCCAGCAGCTTGAAGCCAACTAATGAAAAACTGTTTTTT
CDR3 protein: CASSLKPTNEKLFF

J gene: TRBJ2-1
clone size: .
V gene: TRBV5-1
D gene: .
CDR3 DNA: TGCGCCAGCAGCGTCCCTTCCGATGAGCAGTTCTTC
CDR3 protein: CASSVPSDEQFF

J gene: TRBJ2-7
clone size: many
V gene: TRBV4-1
D gene: .
CDR3 DNA: TGCGCCAGCAGCCAAGTATTGGGGCCGGACTACGAGCAGTACTTC
CDR3 protein: CASSQVLGPDYEQYF

J gene: TRBJ1-4
clone size: few
V gene: TRBV7-2
D gene: TRBD1
CDR3 DNA: TGTGCCAGCAGCGCGAGGACAGGGGCGCAAGTTGAAAAACTGTTTTTT
CDR3 protein: CASSARTGAQVEKLFF

J gene: TRBJ2-1
clone size: many
V gene: TRBV29-1
D gene: .
CDR3 DNA: TGCAGCGTTTTCGGCCCACAGGGCTACAATGAGCAGTTCTTC
CDR3 protein: CSVFGPQGYNEQFF

J gene: TRBJ2-3
clone size: .
V gene: TRBV20-1
D gene: .
CDR3 DNA: TGCAGTGCCAACGGGCGGGTGACAGACACAGATACGCAGTATTTT
CDR3 protein: CSANGRVTDTDTQYF

J gene: TRBJ1-2
clone size: few
V gene: TRBV28
D gene: .
CDR3 DNA: TGTGCCAGCACCACCCTCCGCGACACCATTAACTATGGCTACACCTTC
CDR3 protein: CASTTLRDTINYGYTF

J gene: TRBJ1-4
clone size: .
V gene: TRBV10-3
D gene: .
CDR3 DNA: TGTGCCATCAGCAACTATGAAAAACTGTTTTTT
CDR3 protein: CAISNYEKLFF

J gene: TRBJ2-5
clone size: .
V gene: TRBV6-2/TRBV6-3
D gene: .
CDR3 DNA: TGTGCCAGCAGTTACTCTCGGGACCCAGAGTACTTC
CDR3 protein: CASSYSRDPEYF

J gene: TRBJ2-5
clone size: .
V gene: TRBV27
D gene: .
CDR3 DNA: TGTGCCAGCAGCCTGGATAACAGGGGGGGAGAGACCCAGTACTTC
CDR3 protein: CASSLDNRGGETQYF

J gene: TRBJ2-7
clone size: .
V gene: TRBV4-1
D gene: .
CDR3 DNA: TGCGCCAGCAGCGCCCACCTAACCTACGAGCAGTACTTC
CDR3 protein: CASSAHLTYEQYF

J gene: TRBJ2-1
clone size: .
V gene: TRBV6-1
D gene: TRBD1
CDR3 DNA: TGTGCCAGCAGGGGCCGGACAGGGGGCCGGGATGAGCAGTTCTTC
CDR3 protein: CASRGRTGGRDEQFF

J gene: TRBJ2-1
clone size: few
V gene: TRBV30
D gene: .
CDR3 DNA: TGTGCCTGGAGTAAGCTAGAGGATGAGCAGTTCTTC
CDR3 protein: CAWSKLEDEQFF

J gene: TRBJ2-7
clone size: .
V gene: TRBV9
D gene: .
CDR3 DNA: TGTGCCAGCAGCGCGGCAGGGTTGGGCGAGCAGTACTTC
CDR3 protein: CASSAAGLGEQYF

J gene: TRBJ2-7
clone size: few
V gene: TRBV6-2/TRBV6-3
D gene: .
CDR3 DNA: TGTGCCAGCACTATCCGGGACCGGCAGTACTTC
CDR3 protein: CASTIRDRQYF

J gene: TRBJ2-3
clone size: .
V gene: TRBV7-2
D gene: .
CDR3 DNA: TGTGCCAGCAGCTGGGGGCTTTGGCCGACAGATACGCAGTATTTT
CDR3 protein: CASSWGLWPTDTQYF

J gene: TRBJ2-1
clone size: few
V gene: TRBV4-1
D gene: TRBD2
CDR3 DNA: TGCGCCAGCAGCCTAGCTAGCGGCGACCCCTCCTACAATGAGCAGTTCTTC
CDR3 protein: CASSLASGDPSYNEQFF

J gene: TRBJ1-5
clone size: .
V gene: TRBV12-3/TRBV12-4
D gene: .
CDR3 DNA: TGTGCCAGCCACCCGGAGGGATATAGCAATCAGCCCCAGCATTTT
CDR3 protein: CASHPEGYSNQPQHF

J gene: TRBJ2-1
clone size: few
V gene: TRBV4-2
D gene: .
CDR3 DNA: TGTGCCAGCAGCCAAGATGGGAGCCGGGAGAGGTATGAGCAGTTCTTC
CDR3 protein: CASSQDGSRERYEQFF

J gene: TRBJ1-2
clone size: .
V gene: TRBV7-2
D gene: .
CDR3 DNA: TGTGCCAGCAGCTTTTGGAGGGGGGTGGATGGCTACACCTTC
CDR3 protein: CASSFWRGVDGYTF

J gene: TRBJ2-7
clone size: .
V gene: TRBV29-1
D gene: .
CDR3 DNA: TGCAGCGTAAGGACAGTTTACGCCTACGAGCAGTACTTC
CDR3 protein: CSVRTVYAYEQYF

J gene: TRBJ1-2
clone size: .
V gene: TRBV10-3
D gene: TRBD1
CDR3 DNA: TGTGCCATCAAGGGACAGGGGGGCTATGGCTACACCTTC
CDR3 protein: CAIKGQGGYGYTF

J gene: TRBJ2-7
clone size: .
V gene: TRBV4-3
D gene: TRBD1
CDR3 DNA: TGCGCCAGCAGCCATTCACAGGGGGCAGGGTACGAGCAGTACTTC
CDR3 protein: CASSHSQGAGYEQYF

J gene: TRBJ2-1
clone size: .
V gene: TRBV7-8
D gene: .
CDR3 DNA: TGTGCCAGCAGCTCCCCAATGGACACCAATGAGCAGTTCTTC
CDR3 protein: CASSSPMDTNEQFF

J gene: TRBJ2-1
clone size: few
V gene: TRBV6-5
D gene: .
CDR3 DNA: TGTGCCAGCAGTGACCCAGGTGGGAGGAATGAGCAGTTCTTC
CDR3 protein: CASSDPGGRNEQFF

J gene: TRBJ1-1
clone size: .
V gene: TRBV4-1
D gene: TRBD1
CDR3 DNA: TGCGCCAGCAGCCGTCTGGGACAGCAGGTGAACACTGAAGCTTTCTTT
CDR3 protein: CASSRLGQQVNTEAFF

J gene: TRBJ2-2
clone size: .
V gene: TRBV5-1
D gene: .
CDR3 DNA: TGCGCCAGCAGCTTGGGGGACCGCGGGGAGCTGTTTTTT
CDR3 protein: CASSLGDRGELFF

J gene: TRBJ1-2
clone size: .
V gene: TRBV9
D gene: TRBD1
CDR3 DNA: TGTGCCAGCAGCGAAAGGACAGGGGGCGCTTATTATGGCTACACCTTC
CDR3 protein: CASSERTGGAYYGYTF

J gene: TRBJ2-3
clone size: few
V gene: TRBV10-3
D gene: TRBD2
CDR3 DNA: TGTGCCACCGGACTAGCGGCGAGGGATACGCAGTATTTT
CDR3 protein: CATGLAARDTQYF

J gene: TRBJ2-2
clone size: .
V gene: TRBV27
D gene: .
CDR3 DNA: TGTGCCAGCAGCGGGCTCCGGGACCCTTCGAACACCGGGGAGTTGTTTTTT
CDR3 protein: CASSGLRDPSNTGELFF

J gene: TRBJ2-7
clone size: .
V gene: TRBV9
D gene: .
CDR3 DNA: TGTGCCAGCAGCGTAGGAGGCAGAGGGTCCTACAATGAGCAGTACTTC
CDR3 protein: CASSVGGRGSYNEQYF

J gene: TRBJ2-7
clone size: .
V gene: TRBV21-1
D gene: .
CDR3 DNA: TGTGCCAGCAGCCCCCGACAGGGCGGCCACGAGCAGTACTTC
CDR3 protein: CASSPRQGGHEQYF

J gene: TRBJ2-5
clone size: .
V gene: TRBV6-6
D gene: TRBD2
CDR3 DNA: TGTGCCAGCAGTTACTCACTAGCGGAATTGTATAATGAGCAGTACTTC
CDR3 protein: CASSYSLAELYNEQYF